Each of the 13 T cell receptor beta chains below was sequenced from the same sample in a study of blood T cell repertoires in COVID-19. Repertoires were generated with immunoSEQ multiplex PCR, while TCRdb's copy carries only in-frame clones and drops some. Among fewer than 110,000 clones listed, about 89% were seen once. Sequencing was performed on peripheral blood. Source of these receptors: a middle-aged man with acute or convalescent COVID-19.

The J gene is TRBJ2-2, the V gene TRBV4-3; TRBD1 agrees at 9 bases. Germline CDR1 and CDR2: LGHNA and YSLEER. J was trimmed by 5 bases and V by 0 bases; bases with no gene match: 10. The CDR3 has 18 amino acids. CDR3 bases: TGCGCCAGCAGCCAAGATTTAAGGGGGACAGGGAGGACCGGGGAGCTGTTTTTT. Translating it yields CASSQDLRGTGRTGELFF.

V and J are TRBV5-1 and TRBJ1-1, with 7 bases matching TRBD1. Per germline, CDR1 SGHRS and CDR2 YFSETQ. J lost 4 bases, V lost 0 bases, and 3 bases had no gene match. The CDR3 contains 14 residues. The CDR3 protein is CASSLDAGGTEAFF. CDR3 in DNA: TGCGCCAGCAGCTTGGACGCAGGGGGCACTGAAGCTTTCTTT. The full variable domain, rest sourced from reference TRBV5-1 and TRBJ1-1, is KAGVTQTPRYLIKTRGQQVTLSCSPISGHRSVSWYQQTPGQGLQFLFEYFSETQRNKGNFPGRFSGRQFSNSRSEMNVSTLELGDSALYLCASSLDAGGTEAFFGQGTRLTVV.

The rearrangement joins TRBV7-2 to TRBJ1-5; D remains unclear. The CDR3 length is 14 residues. Looked up from germline, CDR1 is SGHTA and CDR2 is FQGNSA. Trimming cost V 0 bases and J 6 bases, with 9 bases left between them. DNA for the CDR3: TGTGCCAGCAGCTTAGCCGGCGGGATTCAGCCCCAGCATTTT. Translated, it gives CASSLAGGIQPQHF.

V gene TRBV6-5 combines with J gene TRBJ1-3; the D gene is possibly TRBD1 (6 bases). The CDR3 runs 15 residues. The ends were cut back, 6 bases at V and 1 base at J, with 13 bases in the middle. Germline V gene lookup returns CDR1 MNHEY and CDR2 SVGAGI. This CDR3 reads CASRTDSASGNTIYF. CDR3 DNA: TGTGCCAGCAGGACGGACAGCGCGTCTGGAAACACCATATATTTT.

The V and J genes are TRBV5-1 and TRBJ1-5; maybe TRBD1 (5 bases). The germline gives CDR1 SGHRS, CDR2 YFSETQ. The CDR3 has 15 residues. Trimming took 1 base from V and 6 from J, leaving 14 bases between them. DNA for the CDR3: TGCGCCAGCAGCTTGTCGGGACTTGATATTCAGCCCCAGCATTTT. Translating it yields CASSLSGLDIQPQHF.

This rearrangement joins TRBV5-8 to TRBJ1-2, with D perhaps matching TRBD1 (5 bases). Trimming took off 4 bases at V and 2 bases at J, with 9 bases between the two ends. Germline V gene sequence: CDR1 SGHTS, CDR2 YDEGEE. The CDR3 sequence is 13 residues long. CDR3 DNA sequence: TGTGCCAGCAGCCCCCGACAGAACTATGGCTACACCTTC. As protein: CASSPRQNYGYTF. The full variable domain, rest sourced from reference TRBV5-8 and TRBJ1-2, is EAGVTQSPTHLIKTRGQQATLRCSPISGHTSVYWYQQALGLGLQFLLWYDEGEERNRGNFPPRFSGRQFPNYSSELNVNALELEDSALYLCASSPRQNYGYTFGSGTRLTVV.

The chain couples TRBV21-1 to TRBJ2-7; TRBD1, the table's D call, lacks a check against the DNA. TRBV21-1 is an annotated pseudogene. The CDR3 is made up of 13 amino acids. The CDR3 loop is CASSTHRVYEQYF. For the CDR3, the DNA is TGTGCCAGCAGCACCCACAGGGTCTACGAGCAGTACTTC.

The chain links TRBV18 to TRBJ2-4; perhaps TRBD1 as D (6 bases). The germline gives CDR1 KGHSH, CDR2 LQKENI. The CDR3 runs 16 residues. V gave up 1 base and J gave up 7 bases, with 17 bases separating them. The CDR3 DNA sequence: TGTGCCAGCTCACCACTGGCCCGAGACAGGATGAACATTCAGTACTTC. Its translation is CASSPLARDRMNIQYF.

This clone was seen only a few times. This chain connects TRBV9 to TRBJ2-1, with a possible D match to TRBD2 (5 bases). Germline-derived CDR1 and CDR2 are SGDLS and YYNGEE. Trimming took 5 bases from V and 10 from J, leaving 13 bases between them. The CDR3 has 12 residues. CDR3 sequence (DNA): TGTGCCAGCAGTGGAGGACTTCTCGAGCAGTTCTTC. It specifies CASSGGLLEQFF.

This chain joins TRBV19 and TRBJ1-1; 11 bases are a match to TRBD1. Unmatched junction bases numbered 10, after V lost 6 bases and J lost 4 bases. Germline CDR1 reads LNHDA; CDR2 reads SQIVND (reference sequence). The CDR3 sequence is 16 residues long. The CDR3 bases are TGTGCCAGTAGAAATGGGACAGGGGGTCGAGTCACTGAAGCTTTCTTT. Amino acids: CASRNGTGGRVTEAFF.

The chain joins TRBV5-1 to TRBJ2-7; D possibly corresponds to TRBD2 (6 bases). This CDR3 spans 14 amino acids. The V end lost 0 bases, the J end lost 3 bases, and 10 bases lay between the germline ends. Germline CDR1 SGHRS, CDR2 YFSETQ. The CDR3 protein is CASSLEVSGYEQYF. The CDR3, as DNA: TGCGCCAGCAGCTTGGAGGTTAGCGGCTACGAGCAGTACTTC.

This clone appeared once. V gene TRBV12-3 or TRBV12-4 combines with J gene TRBJ1-6; maybe TRBD1 (5 bases). The CDR3 length is 13 residues. V lost 3 bases, J lost 7 bases, and 7 bases lay in between. The CDR3 loop reads CASSLGGNSPLHF. The DNA for the CDR3 is TGTGCCAGCAGTTTGGGGGGGAATTCACCCCTCCACTTT.

This clone has a handful of counts. V gene TRBV7-9 combines with J gene TRBJ1-2, with D tentatively TRBD1 (5 bases). There are 15 residues in the CDR3. Trimming cost V 1 base and J 4 bases, with 13 bases left between them. Germline V lookup: CDR1 SEHNR, CDR2 FQNEAQ (reference sequence). DNA of the CDR3: TGTGCCAGCAGCTTAGTTAGGGCAGGGTCCTATGGCTACACCTTC. Translated: CASSLVRAGSYGYTF. Supplemented by reference TRBV7-9 and TRBJ1-2, the full variable domain reads DTGVSQNPRHKITKRGQNVTFRCDPISEHNRLYWYRQTLGQGPEFLTYFQNEAQLEKSRLLSDRFSAERPKGSFSTLEIQRTEQGDSAMYLCASSLVRAGSYGYTFGSGTRLTVV.